This entry lists 9 T cell receptor beta chains sequenced from one sample in a study of T cell changes during pregnancy in multiple sclerosis. Generated by immunoSEQ multiplex PCR, the TCRdb table keeps only in-frame clones and is missing some. This sample has 55,000 to 85,000 clones, with about 91% found just once. Sequences were derived from peripheral blood, sampled after pregnancy. All receptors derive from a female donor with multiple sclerosis, enrolled in a pregnancy study.

The sample holds a few counts of this clone. V usage is TRBV30 and J usage is TRBJ1-1; TRBD1 matches at 8 bases. V lost 1 base to trimming and J lost 5 bases; unmatched junction nucleotides: 9. Looked up from germline, CDR1 is GTSNPN and CDR2 is SVGIG (reference sequence). This CDR3 has 15 residues. The CDR3 reads CAWSASQGARTEAFF. The DNA for the CDR3 is TGTGCCTGGAGTGCCTCTCAGGGGGCGCGGACTGAAGCTTTCTTT.

The genes are TRBV6-6 and TRBJ2-2, with D possibly being TRBD1 (5 bases). The CDR3 spans 14 residues. The ends were cut back, 7 bases at V and 6 bases at J, with 15 bases in the middle. The V gene's germline CDR1 is MNHNY and CDR2 SVGAGI (reference sequence). This CDR3 is CASNNQGYAGELFF. In nucleotides, the CDR3 is TGTGCCAGCAATAATCAGGGTTATGCCGGGGAGCTGTTTTTT.

As to this clone: Other DNA sequences in this sample translate to the same CDR3. The CDR3 bases are TGTGCCAGCAGTCCCTCACTAGCGGGAGTTTCCTACGAGCAGTACTTC. This gives the protein CASSPSLAGVSYEQYF. The genes are TRBV27 and TRBJ2-7; 11 bases map to TRBD2. The CDR3 has 16 amino acids. The J segment lost 1 base and the V segment lost 5 bases, leaving 7 bases of the junction unmatched. CDR1 and CDR2 from the germline V gene are MNHEY and SMNVEV (reference sequence).

This chain uses TRBV4-1 with TRBJ2-1, with 11 bases fitting TRBD2. Germline CDR1 MGHRA, CDR2 YSYEKL. This CDR3 is built from 16 residues. V lost 1 base and J lost 4; bases outside the gene matches: 3. The CDR3 coding sequence is TGCGCCAGCAGCCAAGGGGCTAGCGGGGGGTACAATGAGCAGTTCTTC. Encoded protein: CASSQGASGGYNEQFF.

The V call is TRBV18, the J call TRBJ2-2; 11 nucleotides line up with TRBD2. J gave up 4 bases and V 0 bases, and 4 bases lay outside the gene matches. The CDR3 runs 17 residues. Germline CDR1 KGHSH, CDR2 LQKENI. The DNA of the CDR3 is TGTGCCAGCTCACCACCGGGTACTAGCGGGGGCACCGGGGAGCTGTTTTTT. Translated, it gives CASSPPGTSGGTGELFF.

This chain connects TRBV4-2 to TRBJ2-7; 7 bases fit TRBD2. The ends lost 0 bases at V and 7 bases at J; junction bases unmatched: 9. This CDR3 has 15 amino acids. Germline V CDR1 and CDR2: LGHNA, YNFKEQ. This chain's CDR3 is CASSQDRGRVEEQYF. CDR3 in DNA: TGTGCCAGCAGCCAAGATCGGGGGAGGGTGGAGGAGCAGTACTTC.

This clone was picked up one time. This chain links TRBV27 with TRBJ2-5; D might be TRBD2 (6 bases). Trimming shortened V by 4 bases and J by 2 bases, and 8 bases separated the two germline ends. This CDR3 has 13 amino acids. Germline loops: CDR1 MNHEY, CDR2 SMNVEV (reference sequence). The CDR3 spells CASSSGGQETQYF. DNA of the CDR3: TGTGCCAGCAGTTCCGGGGGACAAGAGACCCAGTACTTC.

The gene calls are TRBV4-2 and TRBJ1-4; no firm D call. Between the trimmed V and J ends, which lost 1 base and 7 bases, there was a span of 16 bases. Per the germline V gene, CDR1 is LGHNA and CDR2 is YNFKEQ. The CDR3 is made up of 16 amino acids. In DNA form, the CDR3 reads TGTGCCAGCAGCCAAGCTGGGCTCGTTCTCACTGAAAAACTGTTTTTT. Residues: CASSQAGLVLTEKLFF.

This sequence joins TRBV4-3 and TRBJ1-3; D not certain. The CDR3 runs to 17 residues. The V gene lost 0 bases and the J gene lost 0 bases, with 12 bases spanning the gap. CDR1 and CDR2 from the germline V gene are LGHNA and YSLEER. As DNA, the CDR3 is TGCGCCAGCAGCCAAGAGAGGGCGGCCGACTCTGGAAACACCATATATTTT. Its protein is CASSQERAADSGNTIYF.